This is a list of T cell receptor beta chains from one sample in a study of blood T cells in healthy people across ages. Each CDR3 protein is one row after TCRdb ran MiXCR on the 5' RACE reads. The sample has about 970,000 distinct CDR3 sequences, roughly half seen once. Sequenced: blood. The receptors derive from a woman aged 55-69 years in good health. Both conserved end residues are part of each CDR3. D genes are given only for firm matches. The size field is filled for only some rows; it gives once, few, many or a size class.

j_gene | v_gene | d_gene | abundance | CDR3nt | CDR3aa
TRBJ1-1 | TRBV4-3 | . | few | TGCGCCAGCATGCAGGGTGTTGGATACACTGAAGCTTTCTTT | CASMQGVGYTEAFF
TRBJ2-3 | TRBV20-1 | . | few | TGCAGTGCTAGAGATCAAGGTGTAGGGACAGATACGCAGTATTTT | CSARDQGVGTDTQYF
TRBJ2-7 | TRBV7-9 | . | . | TGTGCCAGCAGCTTCGGACAGCGGGAGCAGTACTTC | CASSFGQREQYF
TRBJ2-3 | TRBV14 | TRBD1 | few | TGTGCCAGCAGCCTTAAGGGACAGGGGGCTTTGGATACGCAGTATTTT | CASSLKGQGALDTQYF
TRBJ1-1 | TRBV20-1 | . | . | TGCAGTGCTAAGCAGGGAAGCTGGTGGAACACTGAAGCTTTCTTT | CSAKQGSWWNTEAFF
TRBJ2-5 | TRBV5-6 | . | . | TGTGCCAGCAGCCTGTGGAGGATCCAAAAGACCCAGTACTTC | CASSLWRIQKTQYF
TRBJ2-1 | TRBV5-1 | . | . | TGCGCCAGCAGCTTGGATTCGGGTGGGGCCTACAATGAGCAGTTCTTC | CASSLDSGGAYNEQFF
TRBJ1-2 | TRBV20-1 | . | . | TGCAGTGCTAGAGTCAATGATGGCTACACCTTC | CSARVNDGYTF
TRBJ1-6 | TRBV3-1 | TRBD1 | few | TGTGCCAGCAGCCACCCAGGGGGCGGTAATTCACCCCTCCACTTT | CASSHPGGGNSPLHF
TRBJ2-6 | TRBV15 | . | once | TGTGCCACCAGCAGAGGGGGGGCGCATAGCTCTGGGGCCAACGTCCTGACTTTC | CATSRGGAHSSGANVLTF
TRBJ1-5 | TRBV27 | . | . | TGTGCCAGCAGCAATAAGCTAGGGGCAGGGGCCGCCGACCAGCATTTT | CASSNKLGAGAADQHF
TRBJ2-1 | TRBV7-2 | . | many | TGTGCCAGCAGCCACTATCGCGGGGAGCAGTTCTTC | CASSHYRGEQFF
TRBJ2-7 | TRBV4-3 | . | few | TGCGCCAGCAGCCAAGAAGGGGGGAAGGGGAACGAGCAGTACTTC | CASSQEGGKGNEQYF
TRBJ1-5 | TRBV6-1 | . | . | TGTGCCAGCAGTGAACAGGGTTTAAATCAGCCCCAGCATTTT | CASSEQGLNQPQHF
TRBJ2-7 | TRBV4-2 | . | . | TGTGCCAGCAGCCAAGATGGTGCGTTTGAGCAGTACTTC | CASSQDGAFEQYF
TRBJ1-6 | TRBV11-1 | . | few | TGTGCCAGCAGCGGCGGTTTGGGGGCCGGGGGTTCACCCCTCCACTTT | CASSGGLGAGGSPLHF
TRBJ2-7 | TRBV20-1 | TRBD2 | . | TGCAGTGCTAGAAATCCGGAGTCTAGCGGGACCTACGAGCAGTACTTC | CSARNPESSGTYEQYF
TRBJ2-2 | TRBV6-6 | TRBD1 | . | TGTGCCAGCAGTTACGCCCCGGGACAGGGGGCCGGGGAGCTGTTTTTT | CASSYAPGQGAGELFF
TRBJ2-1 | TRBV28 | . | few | TGTGCCAGCAGTCCCGGAGGCATCCTCTACAATGAGCAGTTCTTC | CASSPGGILYNEQFF
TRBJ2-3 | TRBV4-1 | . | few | TGCGCCAGCAGCCAACTTGCGGGTCGGGATACGCAGTATTTT | CASSQLAGRDTQYF
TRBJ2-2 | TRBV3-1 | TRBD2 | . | TGTGCCAGCAGCCAAGATGTCCTAGCGGGAGCGTCCGGGGAGCTGTTTTTT | CASSQDVLAGASGELFF
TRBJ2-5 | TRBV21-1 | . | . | TGTGCCAGCAGCCTTTTGGCAGGGCTTACCTTAGGGACCCAGTACTTC | CASSLLAGLTLGTQYF
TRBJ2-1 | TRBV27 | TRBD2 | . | TGTGCCAGCAGTTTGATACAGCGGGGCCACAATGAGCAGTTCTTC | CASSLIQRGHNEQFF
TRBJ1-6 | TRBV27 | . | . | TGTGCCAGCAAACTTTGGGCTGGGGATAATTCACCCCTCCACTTT | CASKLWAGDNSPLHF
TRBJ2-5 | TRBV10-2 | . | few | TGCGCCAGCAGTGAGGGTGGGACTGAGACCCAGTACTTC | CASSEGGTETQYF
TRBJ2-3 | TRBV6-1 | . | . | TGTGCCAGCAGTGAAAAACCTAACGATACGCAGTATTTT | CASSEKPNDTQYF
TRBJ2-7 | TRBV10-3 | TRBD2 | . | TGTGCCATCAGGGCAGCGGGAGAAGCTTCCTACGAGCAGTACTTC | CAIRAAGEASYEQYF
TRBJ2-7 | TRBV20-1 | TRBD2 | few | TGCAGTGCTAGGGAGGGACTAGCGGGAAACTCCTACGAGCAGTACTTC | CSAREGLAGNSYEQYF
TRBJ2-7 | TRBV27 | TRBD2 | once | TGTGCCAGCAGTCTCTTCCCTAGCGGGAAAGACTACGAGCAGTACTTC | CASSLFPSGKDYEQYF
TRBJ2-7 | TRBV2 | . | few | TGTGCCAGCAGAAGAACGGGTTACGAGCAGTACTTC | CASRRTGYEQYF
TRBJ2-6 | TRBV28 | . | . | TGTGCCAGCAGTTTATGGGCCTCTGGGGCCAACGTCCTGACTTTC | CASSLWASGANVLTF
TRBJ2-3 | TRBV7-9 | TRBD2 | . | TGTGCCAGCAGCTTCCTGATAGCGGGGAACACAGATACGCAGTATTTT | CASSFLIAGNTDTQYF
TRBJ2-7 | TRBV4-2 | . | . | TGTGCCAGCAGCCACTACCCGGAGACAGGTGGTGACGAGCAGTACTTC | CASSHYPETGGDEQYF
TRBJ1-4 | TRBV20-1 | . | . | TGCAGTGCTAGACCAAACAGGAGTCATAATGAAAAACTGTTTTTT | CSARPNRSHNEKLFF
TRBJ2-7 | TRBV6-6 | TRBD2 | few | TGTGCCAGCAAAGCAAGCGGGAGTAAATACGAGCAGTACTTC | CASKASGSKYEQYF
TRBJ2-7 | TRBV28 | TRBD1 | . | TGTGCCAGCAGTTTCCCCCAACAGGGGATTGGGACGAACTACGAGCAGTACTTC | CASSFPQQGIGTNYEQYF
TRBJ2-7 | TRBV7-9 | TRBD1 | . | TGTGCCAGCAGCTTTAGTACAGGGGGACTCTACGAGCAGTACTTC | CASSFSTGGLYEQYF
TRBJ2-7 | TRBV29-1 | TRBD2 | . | TGCAGCGTTGACGGGGCAGCGGGGGGCTCCAATGAGCAGTACTTC | CSVDGAAGGSNEQYF
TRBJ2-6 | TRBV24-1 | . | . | TGTGCCACCAGTGAGAAGGACAGAGACTCTGGGGCCAACGTCCTGACTTTC | CATSEKDRDSGANVLTF
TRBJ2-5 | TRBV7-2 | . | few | TGTGCCAGCAGCTTGCGGCTAGGGTACCAAGAGACCCAGTACTTC | CASSLRLGYQETQYF
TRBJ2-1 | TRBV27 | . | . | TGTGCCAGCAGTTTACACCCCATGGCGGACTATCAGTTCTTC | CASSLHPMADYQFF
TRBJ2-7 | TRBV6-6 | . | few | TGTGCCAGCAGTTACTCGTTCGGACAGAAGACCTACGAGCAGTACTTC | CASSYSFGQKTYEQYF
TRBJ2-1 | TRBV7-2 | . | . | TGTGCCAGCAGCCTGGAATGGGGAAGCGGTGAGCAGTTCTTC | CASSLEWGSGEQFF
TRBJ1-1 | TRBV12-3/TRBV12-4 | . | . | TGTGCCAGCACCCTGACGCGCACTGAAGCTTTCTTT | CASTLTRTEAFF
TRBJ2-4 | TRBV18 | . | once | TGTGCCAGCTCACCGGCAGGGCACTCCAAAAACATTCAGTACTTC | CASSPAGHSKNIQYF
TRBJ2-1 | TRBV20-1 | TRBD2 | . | TGCAGTGCTAGAGATAAAGCGGGAGGGCTTTACAATGAGCAGTTCTTC | CSARDKAGGLYNEQFF
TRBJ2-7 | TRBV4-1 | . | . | TGCGCCAGCAGCCAAGATCGGTTGGGCGGACTCGAGCAGTACTTC | CASSQDRLGGLEQYF
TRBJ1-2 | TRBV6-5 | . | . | TGTGCCAGCACCGCTGGGCATACAAGACCCCACTATGGCTACACCTTC | CASTAGHTRPHYGYTF
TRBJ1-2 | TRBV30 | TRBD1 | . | TGTGCCTGGACCCGGACAGGGGGTCATGGCTATGGCTACACCTTC | CAWTRTGGHGYGYTF
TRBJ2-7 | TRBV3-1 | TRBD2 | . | TGTGCCACGCGGCATTGGGTAGCGGGAGAGTACGAGCAGTACTTC | CATRHWVAGEYEQYF
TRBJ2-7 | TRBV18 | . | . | TGTGCCAGCTCACCGTACCCCGGGGGAGAACGCGAGCAGTACTTC | CASSPYPGGEREQYF
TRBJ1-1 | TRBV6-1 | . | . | TGTGCCAGCAGGCCCCTCCCAATGAACACTGAAGCTTTCTTT | CASRPLPMNTEAFF
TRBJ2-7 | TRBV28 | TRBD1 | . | TGTGCCAGCAGTTTAGTAGTTACAGGGGGCTCCTACGAGCAGTACTTC | CASSLVVTGGSYEQYF
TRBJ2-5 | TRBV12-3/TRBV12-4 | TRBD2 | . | TGTGCCAGCAGTTTTCGGTCTAGCGGTACGCGAGAGACCCAGTACTTC | CASSFRSSGTRETQYF
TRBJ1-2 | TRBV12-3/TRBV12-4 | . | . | TGTGCCAGCGCACCTCGGGATAACTATGGCTACACCTTC | CASAPRDNYGYTF
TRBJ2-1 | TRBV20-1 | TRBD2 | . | TGCAGTGCGTCAGAAGGACTAGCGGGGGATTACAATGAGCAGTTCTTC | CSASEGLAGDYNEQFF
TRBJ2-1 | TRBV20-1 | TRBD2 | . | TGCAGTGCTAATGGAGCGGGAGGACTCTACAATGAGCAGTTCTTC | CSANGAGGLYNEQFF
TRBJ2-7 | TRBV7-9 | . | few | TGTGCCAGCAAACCGGGCCTCCTCCGGGAGCAGTACTTC | CASKPGLLREQYF
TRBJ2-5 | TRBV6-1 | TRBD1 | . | TGTGCCAGCACCCGGGACAGGAGAAAAGAGACCCAGTACTTC | CASTRDRRKETQYF